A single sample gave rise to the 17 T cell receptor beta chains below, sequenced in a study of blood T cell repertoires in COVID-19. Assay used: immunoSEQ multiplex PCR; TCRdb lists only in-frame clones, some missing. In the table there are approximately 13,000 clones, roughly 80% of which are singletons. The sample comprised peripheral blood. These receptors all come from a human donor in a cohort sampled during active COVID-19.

The CDR3 bases are TGTGCCAGCAGCCAACTGGGACAGTCCTCTGGAAACACCATATATTTT. Translated, it gives CASSQLGQSSGNTIYF. This sequence joins TRBV7-9 and TRBJ1-3, with 7 bases identical to TRBD1. The V segment lost 5 bases and the J segment 0 bases; nucleotides outside the gene matches: 7. The germline V gene has CDR1 SEHNR and CDR2 FQNEAQ (reference sequence). The CDR3 extends over 16 amino acids.

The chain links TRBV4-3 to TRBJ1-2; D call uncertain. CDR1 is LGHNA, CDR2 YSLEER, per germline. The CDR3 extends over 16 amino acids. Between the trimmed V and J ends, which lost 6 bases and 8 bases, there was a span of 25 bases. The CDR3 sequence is CASSPSRYYIEEGYTF. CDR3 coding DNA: TGCGCCAGCAGTCCCTCAAGATATTATATTGAAGAGGGCTACACCTTC.

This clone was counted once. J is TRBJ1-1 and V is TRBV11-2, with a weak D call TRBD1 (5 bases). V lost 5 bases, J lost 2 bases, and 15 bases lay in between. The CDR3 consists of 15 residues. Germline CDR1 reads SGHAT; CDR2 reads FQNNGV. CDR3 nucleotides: TGTGCCAGCAGCCCCCGACAGAACCTAAACACTGAAGCTTTCTTT. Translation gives CASSPRQNLNTEAFF.

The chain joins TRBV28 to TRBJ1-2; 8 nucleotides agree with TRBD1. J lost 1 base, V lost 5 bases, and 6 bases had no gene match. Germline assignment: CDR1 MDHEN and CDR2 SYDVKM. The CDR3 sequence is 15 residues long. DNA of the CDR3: TGTGCCAGCAGTACCCGGACAGGGAATAACTATGGCTACACCTTC. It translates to CASSTRTGNNYGYTF.

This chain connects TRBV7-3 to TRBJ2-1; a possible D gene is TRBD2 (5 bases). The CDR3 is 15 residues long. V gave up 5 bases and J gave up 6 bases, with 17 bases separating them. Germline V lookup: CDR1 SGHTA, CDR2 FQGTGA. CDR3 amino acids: CASSPSGETGNEQFF. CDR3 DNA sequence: TGTGCCAGCAGCCCCTCCGGGGAAACGGGCAATGAGCAGTTCTTC.

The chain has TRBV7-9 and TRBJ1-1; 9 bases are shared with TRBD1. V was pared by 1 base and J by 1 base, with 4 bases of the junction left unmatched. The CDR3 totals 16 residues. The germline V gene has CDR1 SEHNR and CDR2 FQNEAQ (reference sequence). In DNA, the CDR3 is TGTGCCAGCAGCTTAGACTTGGGACAGGGGAACACTGAAGCTTTCTTT. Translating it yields CASSLDLGQGNTEAFF.

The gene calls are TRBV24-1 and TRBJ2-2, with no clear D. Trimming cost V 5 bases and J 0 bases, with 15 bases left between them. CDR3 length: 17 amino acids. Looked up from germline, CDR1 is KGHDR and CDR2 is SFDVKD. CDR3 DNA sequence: TGTGCCACCAGTGCTAGGAAATTCTACACGAACACCGGGGAGCTGTTTTTT. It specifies CATSARKFYTNTGELFF.

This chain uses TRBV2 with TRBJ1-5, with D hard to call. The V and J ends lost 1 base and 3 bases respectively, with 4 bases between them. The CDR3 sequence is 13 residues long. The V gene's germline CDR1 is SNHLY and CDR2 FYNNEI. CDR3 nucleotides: TGTGCCAGCAGTGAAGGGCACAATCAGCCCCAGCATTTT. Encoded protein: CASSEGHNQPQHF.

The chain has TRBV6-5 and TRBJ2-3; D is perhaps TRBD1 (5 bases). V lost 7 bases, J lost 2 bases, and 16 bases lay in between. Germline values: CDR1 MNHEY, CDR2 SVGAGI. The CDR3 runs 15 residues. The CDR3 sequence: CASTPGARPTDTQYF. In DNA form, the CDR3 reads TGTGCCAGCACCCCTGGGGCCCGCCCCACAGATACGCAGTATTTT.

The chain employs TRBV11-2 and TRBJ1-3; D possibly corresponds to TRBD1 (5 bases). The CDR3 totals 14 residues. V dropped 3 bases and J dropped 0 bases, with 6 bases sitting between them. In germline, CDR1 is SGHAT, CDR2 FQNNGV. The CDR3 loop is CASSLTVSGNTIYF. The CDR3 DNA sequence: TGTGCCAGCAGCTTGACAGTCTCTGGAAACACCATATATTTT.

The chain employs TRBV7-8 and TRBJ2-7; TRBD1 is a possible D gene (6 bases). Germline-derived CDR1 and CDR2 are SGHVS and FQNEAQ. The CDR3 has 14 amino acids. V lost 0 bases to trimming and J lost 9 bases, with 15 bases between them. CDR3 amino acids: CASSLAADRSWQYF. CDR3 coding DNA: TGTGCCAGCAGCTTAGCGGCCGACAGGAGTTGGCAGTACTTC.

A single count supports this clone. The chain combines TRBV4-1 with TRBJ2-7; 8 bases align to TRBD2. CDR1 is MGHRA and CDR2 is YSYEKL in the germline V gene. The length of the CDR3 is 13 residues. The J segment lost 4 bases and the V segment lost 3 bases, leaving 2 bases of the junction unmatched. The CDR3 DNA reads TGCGCCAGCAGCCAGAGCGGGAGTTACGAGCAGTACTTC. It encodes CASSQSGSYEQYF.

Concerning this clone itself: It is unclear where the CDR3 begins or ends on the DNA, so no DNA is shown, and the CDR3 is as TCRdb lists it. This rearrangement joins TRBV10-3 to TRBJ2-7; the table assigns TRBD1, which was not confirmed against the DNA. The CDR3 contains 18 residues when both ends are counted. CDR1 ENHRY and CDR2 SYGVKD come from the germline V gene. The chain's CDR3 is CAISTSGQGVRSSYEQYF.

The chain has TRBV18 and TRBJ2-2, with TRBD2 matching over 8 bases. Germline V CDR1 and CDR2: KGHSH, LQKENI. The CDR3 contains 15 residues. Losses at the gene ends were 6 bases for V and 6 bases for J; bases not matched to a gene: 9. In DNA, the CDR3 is TGTGCCAGCTCCCCGGGGGGGCCCGCACCCGGGGAGCTGTTTTTT. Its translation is CASSPGGPAPGELFF.

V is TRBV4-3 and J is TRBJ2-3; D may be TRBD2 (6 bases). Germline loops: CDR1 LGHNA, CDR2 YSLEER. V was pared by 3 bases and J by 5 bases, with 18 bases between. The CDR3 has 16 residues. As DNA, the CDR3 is TGCGCCAGCAGCCACCAAGTCGGGACTGACAGAGATACGCAGTATTTT. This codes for CASSHQVGTDRDTQYF.

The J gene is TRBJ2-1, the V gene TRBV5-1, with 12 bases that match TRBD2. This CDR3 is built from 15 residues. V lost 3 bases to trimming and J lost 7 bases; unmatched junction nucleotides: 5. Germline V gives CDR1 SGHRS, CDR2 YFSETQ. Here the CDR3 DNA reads TGCGCCAGCAGCTCGAGGACTAGCGGGAATAATGAGCAGTTCTTC. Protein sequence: CASSSRTSGNNEQFF.

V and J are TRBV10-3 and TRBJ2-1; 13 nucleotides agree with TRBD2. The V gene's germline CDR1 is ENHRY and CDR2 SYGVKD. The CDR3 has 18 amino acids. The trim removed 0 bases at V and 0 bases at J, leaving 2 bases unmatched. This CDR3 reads CAISESWTSGSSYNEQFF. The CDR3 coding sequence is TGTGCCATCAGTGAGTCTTGGACTAGCGGGAGCTCCTACAATGAGCAGTTCTTC.